This TCR beta chain came from a study of CD8 T cells in ankylosing spondylitis (dated by TCRdb to the late 2010s). For the wider study: The study profiled T cell receptor beta repertoires in healthy donors and ankylosing spondylitis patients to find disease-linked TCR variants. The whole study cohort included 108 healthy donors and around 25 ankylosing spondylitis patients. Peripheral blood was sampled, and synovial fluid was additionally collected from ankylosing spondylitis patients. Summary of the overall study and its limitations: A TCR beta motif of about 8 highly homologous amino acid variants appeared characteristic of blood from ankylosing spondylitis patients. According to the report, matched synovial fluid samples from ankylosing spondylitis patients were significantly enriched for the disease-linked clones. Some motif variants had previously been reported in the synovial fluid and blood of reactive arthritis patients, which suggests shared mechanisms of disease initiation. The disease-linked clones showed a CD8+ phenotype and occurred at relatively low frequencies in peripheral blood.

The instrument was an Illumina HiSeq 2500. Quantitative 5'-RACE with molecular barcodes was the method used to prepare the TCR beta libraries. In the original analysis: A new computational method, built on a probabilistic model of VDJ rearrangement, was used to identify disease-linked TCR variants. TCRdb took the public reads, trimmed them with fastp at Q25, ran MiXCR for clone calling and kept in-frame beta chains. Rows are unified per CDR3 protein, each entry keeping the most common DNA and genes. Here the V and J calls rest on TCRdb's processing, not on the authors' analysis. The sample contains 300,000 to 400,000 distinct CDR3 sequences, 20% to 25% of them found a single time. Jointly, the top ten make up roughly 14% of the sample. A note on this clonotype: Its recognized antigen is unknown. No much larger clone exists at a distance of one base, and base qualities are not known.

The CDR3 numbers 15 residues from cysteine through phenylalanine. This entry keeps only the CDR3 DNA: 45 bases, framed from base 1. V and J are truncated by 3 bases and 0 bases respectively, leaving an intervening sequence of 10 bases. This sequence uses TRBV12-3 or TRBV12-4 and TRBJ2-3; TRBD1 is possibly the D segment (5 matching bases). Material: blood, either unsorted or a sorted T cell fraction (not recorded which). This TCR was sampled from a male donor with ankylosing spondylitis or in good health (not recorded which). CDR3 region: CASSLKGASTDTQYF. The nucleotide sequence is given as TGTGCCAGCAGTTTGAAAGGGGCGAGCACAGATACGCAGTATTTT.